A single sample is the source of the 7 T cell receptor beta chains below, sequenced in a study of blood T cell repertoires in COVID-19. Here immunoSEQ multiplex PCR was the method, and the copy in TCRdb shows in-frame clones only, minus some. The profile covers around 300,000 clones, with 90% appearing a single time and about 1.5% taken by the ten largest. The sequencing input was PBMCs or T cells enriched from blood (not recorded which). The receptors derive from a woman aged 18 to 35 with acute COVID-19.

This chain links TRBV2 with TRBJ2-1; 8 bases line up with TRBD2. This CDR3 comprises 16 residues. Germline V gene lookup returns CDR1 SNHLY and CDR2 FYNNEI. With 7 bases clipped from V and 8 bases from J, the junction kept 16 bases outside the gene matches. CDR3 DNA sequence: TGTGCCAGCATTCTAGGAGGGCTAGCGGGCTTGGATGAGCAGTTCTTC. It is translated as CASILGGLAGLDEQFF.

This chain links TRBV5-1 with TRBJ1-5; unclear D gene. The germline gives CDR1 SGHRS, CDR2 YFSETQ. V was shortened by 7 bases and J by 3 bases, with 23 bases between the two germline ends. The CDR3 covers 17 residues. This CDR3 is CASPIPTLEGLNQPQHF. As DNA, the CDR3 is TGCGCCAGCCCAATCCCAACCCTAGAAGGCCTCAATCAGCCCCAGCATTTT.

This clone has a handful of counts. The chain employs TRBV4-1 and TRBJ1-1; TRBD1 might be the D (6 bases). V lost 1 base, J lost 4 bases, and 13 bases lay in between. This CDR3 comprises 15 residues. The V gene's germline CDR1 is MGHRA and CDR2 YSYEKL. CDR3 amino acids: CASSQARTDLTEAFF. CDR3 nucleotide sequence: TGCGCCAGCAGCCAAGCCCGGACAGATCTCACTGAAGCTTTCTTT.

The chain recombines TRBV5-4 with TRBJ2-2, with D perhaps TRBD2 (6 bases). This CDR3 region has 12 residues. CDR1 is SGHNT and CDR2 is YYREEE in the germline V gene (reference sequence). The V gene lost 7 bases and the J gene lost 6 bases, with 10 bases spanning the gap. The CDR3 loop reads CASETRPGELFF. The CDR3 DNA follows: TGTGCCAGCGAGACTAGACCCGGGGAGCTGTTTTTT.

CDR3 nucleotides: TGCAGTGCTAGTCGACAGGGAGAGTTCGGTAGGGATGGCTACACCTTC. This codes for CSASRQGEFGRDGYTF. V gene TRBV20-1 combines with J gene TRBJ1-2, with 7 nucleotides matching TRBD1. CDR1 and CDR2 (germline): DFQATT, SNEGSKA (reference sequence). V gave up 3 bases and J gave up 6 bases; unmatched junction bases: 16. The CDR3 length is 16 residues.

The chain employs TRBV5-1 and TRBJ1-2; 10 bases map to TRBD1. The trim removed 3 bases at V and 2 bases at J, leaving 4 bases unmatched. Germline loops: CDR1 SGHRS, CDR2 YFSETQ. This CDR3 has 15 amino acids. DNA of the CDR3: TGCGCCAGCAGCTCGGGGACAGGGGAGAACTATGGCTACACCTTC. Translation gives CASSSGTGENYGYTF.

The V and J genes are TRBV5-8 and TRBJ2-7, with D possibly matching TRBD1 (6 bases). V lost 2 bases and J lost 2, with 14 bases in between. Germline values: CDR1 SGHTS, CDR2 YDEGEE. The CDR3 runs 15 residues. CDR3 protein: CASSFGASGAYEQYF. Written as DNA, the CDR3 is TGTGCCAGCAGCTTTGGGGCTTCAGGGGCCTACGAGCAGTACTTC.